The entry below gives a single T cell receptor (beta chain) sequence along with its context. This entry is derived from a study of blood T cell repertoires in COVID-19. Study-wide context: Samples came from the United States, Italy and Spain, spanning acute and convalescent COVID-19. The analysed material was cDNA or gDNA that came from T cells, B-cell-depleted T cells, or PBMCs.

Authors' processing steps: Cell counts per sample came from amplifying reference gene primers. Clones were read by immunoSEQ multiplex PCR, and TCRdb kept only the in-frame ones, dropping some. That table gives V, J and clone size, and the DNA gave D and trimming. The table shows over 30,000 clones, with roughly 88% occurring only once. Trimming pared 4 bases from V and 6 bases from J, leaving 15 bases between. CDR3 length: 14 amino acids. Germline values: CDR1 LGHNA, CDR2 YNFKEQ. V gene TRBV4-2 combines with J gene TRBJ1-2; no definite D call. This receptor was obtained from a man aged 80 or over with acute or convalescent COVID-19. Sequencing was done on a sample of peripheral blood. The CDR3 is CASSRTRTRDGYTF. The CDR3 coding sequence is TGTGCCAGCAGCCGTACGCGGACGAGGGATGGCTACACCTTC.